Below, one T cell receptor (beta chain) is given with its context. Its antigen is not known. The sample belongs to a study of T cell responses to AZD1222 COVID-19 vaccine. Study as a whole: It was second doses at about 4 or about 12 weeks that were pooled. General study findings and limits: Two AZD1222 administrations were followed by greater Spike-specific TCR breadth and depth. At study baseline, merely six AZD1222 recipients were seropositive. Close to half of spike-specific TCRs reportedly recognize unmutated variant regions.

The germline CDR1 and CDR2 sequences are MNHEY and SVGAGI. V was trimmed by 6 bases and J by 0 bases, leaving 15 bases between them. The CDR3 runs to 15 residues. Sequencing used immunoSEQ multiplex PCR; TCRdb keeps in-frame clones, though not all of them. Among approximately 120,000 clones listed, approximately 90% were seen once. Sequences were derived from peripheral blood, sampled on day 0 of AZD1222 vaccination. This receptor was obtained from an adult in good health. The rearrangement links TRBV6-5 to TRBJ2-7; tentative D call: TRBD2 (6 bases). CDR3 nucleotides: TGTGCCAGCAGAGCGCGGGACCCCAACTCCTACGAGCAGTACTTC. Protein sequence: CASRARDPNSYEQYF.